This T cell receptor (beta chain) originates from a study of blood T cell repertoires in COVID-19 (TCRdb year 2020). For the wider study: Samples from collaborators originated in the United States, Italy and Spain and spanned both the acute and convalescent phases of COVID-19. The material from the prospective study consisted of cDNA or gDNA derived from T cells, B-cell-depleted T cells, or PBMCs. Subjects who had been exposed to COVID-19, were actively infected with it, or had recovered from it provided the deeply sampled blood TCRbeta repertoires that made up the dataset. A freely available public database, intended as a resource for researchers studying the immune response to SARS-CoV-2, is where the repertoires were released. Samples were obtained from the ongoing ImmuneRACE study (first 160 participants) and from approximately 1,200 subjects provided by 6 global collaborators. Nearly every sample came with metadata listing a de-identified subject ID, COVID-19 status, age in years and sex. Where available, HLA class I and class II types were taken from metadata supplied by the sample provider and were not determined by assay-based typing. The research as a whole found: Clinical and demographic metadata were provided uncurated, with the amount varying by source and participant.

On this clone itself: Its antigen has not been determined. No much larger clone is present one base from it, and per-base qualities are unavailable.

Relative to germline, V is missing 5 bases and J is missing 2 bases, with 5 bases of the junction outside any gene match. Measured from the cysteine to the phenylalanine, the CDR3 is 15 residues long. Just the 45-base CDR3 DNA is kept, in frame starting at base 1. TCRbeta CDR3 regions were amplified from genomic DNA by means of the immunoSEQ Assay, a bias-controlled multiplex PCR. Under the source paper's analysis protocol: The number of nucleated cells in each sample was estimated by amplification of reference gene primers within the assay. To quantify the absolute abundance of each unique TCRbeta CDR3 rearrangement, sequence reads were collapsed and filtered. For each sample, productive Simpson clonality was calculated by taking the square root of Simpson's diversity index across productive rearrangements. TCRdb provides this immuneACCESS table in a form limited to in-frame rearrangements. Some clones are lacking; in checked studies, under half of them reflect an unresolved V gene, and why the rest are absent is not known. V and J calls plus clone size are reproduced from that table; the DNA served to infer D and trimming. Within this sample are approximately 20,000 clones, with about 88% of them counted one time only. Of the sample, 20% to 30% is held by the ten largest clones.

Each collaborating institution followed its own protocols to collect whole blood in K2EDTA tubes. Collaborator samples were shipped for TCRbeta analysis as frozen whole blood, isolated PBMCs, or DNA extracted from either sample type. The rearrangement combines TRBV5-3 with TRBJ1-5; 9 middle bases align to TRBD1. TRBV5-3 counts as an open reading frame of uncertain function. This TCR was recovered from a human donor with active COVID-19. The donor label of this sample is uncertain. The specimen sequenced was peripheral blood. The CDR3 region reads CARSSRDRGNQPQHF. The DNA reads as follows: TGTGCCAGAAGTTCCCGGGACAGGGGCAATCAGCCCCAGCATTTT.